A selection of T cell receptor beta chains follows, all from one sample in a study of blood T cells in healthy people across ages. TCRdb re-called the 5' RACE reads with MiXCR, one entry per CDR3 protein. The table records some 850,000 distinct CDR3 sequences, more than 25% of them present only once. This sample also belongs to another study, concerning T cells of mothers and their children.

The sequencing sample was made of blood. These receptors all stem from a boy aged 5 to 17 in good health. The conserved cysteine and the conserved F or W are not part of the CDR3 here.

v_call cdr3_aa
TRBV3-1 ASSQDGRGGRNIQY
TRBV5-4 ASKRGGQETQY
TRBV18 ASSPPNGLGLYEQY
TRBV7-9 ASSLVPSRDIETQY
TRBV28 ASSLQGSSSGNTIY
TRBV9 ASSFGDNPYEQY
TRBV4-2 ASSQGERVNEKLF
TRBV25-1 ASSESGTGRSEQF
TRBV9 ASSVGNDEQF
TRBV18 ASSPSSETKLF
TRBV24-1 AITGNTGELF
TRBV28 ASSFGRPPYEQY
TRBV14 ASSRAGGSEAF
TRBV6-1 ASRDTGRAKTDTQY
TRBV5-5 ASSLAGYSYEQY
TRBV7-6 ASSLEGTGDTQY
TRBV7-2 ASSPDGTPYNEQF
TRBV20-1 SASVAGARNEQY
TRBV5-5 ASINRGYTEAF